This T cell receptor (beta chain) was captured in a study of T-cell reconstitution after alpha-beta-depleted transplantation in children. Study-level findings and limits: Reported findings indicate that, about two months after transplant, alpha-beta T cells came from several hundred expanded clones, which were derived from non-depleted graft cells.

There are 16 residues in the CDR3. CDR1 and CDR2 from the germline V gene are SGHRS and YFSETQ. Trimming pared 7 bases from V and 3 bases from J, leaving 22 bases between. Details on this clonotype: The antigen is not known.

During its preparation, the TCRbeta library received unique molecular identifiers. TCRdb re-called the PCR reads with MiXCR, one entry per CDR3 protein. The repertoire includes just over 950,000 distinct CDR3 sequences, roughly 29% of them detected once, and about 28% sits in the top ten. The sequenced sample was PBMCs, mostly from graft donor cells, obtained 360 days after TCRalphabeta/CD19-depleted stem cell transplant. This TCR was sampled from a boy younger than two who had a stem cell transplant for SCID, so the T cells may come from the graft donor. The chain links TRBV5-1 to TRBJ1-1; D perhaps matches TRBD1 (5 bases). CDR3 region: CASGTRDGGMDTEAFF. CDR3 coding DNA: TGCGCCAGCGGGACCCGGGACGGTGGGATGGACACTGAAGCTTTCTTT.